Only a few counts were recorded for the clone carrying this T cell receptor (beta chain). The antigen is undetermined. This specimen belongs to a study of T cell clones after liver transplantation. Study outcomes and limitations: In 5 of 8 subjects, circulating graft-donor-reactive CD4 TCRbeta sequences fell significantly after transplant.

The germline gives CDR1 MNHNY, CDR2 SVGAGI (reference sequence). V lost 6 bases and J lost 0, with 11 bases in between. CDR3 length: 14 residues. Produced via immunoSEQ multiplex PCR; TCRdb's table is partial and in-frame only. Of about 74,000 clones detected, 80% appear once; the ten largest clones hold about 0.6%. The TCR sequence derives from a human donor who received a liver transplant. V usage is TRBV6-6 and J usage is TRBJ2-5; unclear D gene. Material: CD4+ T cells from blood, obtained before liver transplant. The DNA for the CDR3 is TGTGCCAGCAGCCCGACGCCTTACCAAGAGACCCAGTACTTC. It specifies CASSPTPYQETQYF.